The 5 T cell receptor beta chains presented below share a single source sample, sequenced in a study of CD8+CD57+ T cells in acquired aplastic anemia. Sequenced patients had shown CD8+CD57+ cell expansion by flow cytometry. The use of genomic DNA as template underpinned the TCR beta VDJ and CDR3 profiling. TCRdb ran MiXCR on the reads and lists one entry per CDR3 protein. The table shows under 200,000 distinct CDR3 sequences, with roughly 43% occurring only once. What was sequenced was sorted CD4+, CD8+, or CD8+CD57+ T cells (not recorded which) from PBMCs. The origin of the receptors is a human donor with aplastic anemia.

This sequence joins TRBV12-3 or TRBV12-4 and TRBJ1-1, with 8 positions matching TRBD1. The CDR3 extends over 15 amino acids. Trimming cost V 6 bases and J 6 bases; bases outside gene matches: 12. The CDR3 protein is CASSQDRQGRAEAFF. The CDR3 nucleotides are TGTGCCAGCAGCCAAGACAGACAGGGGAGGGCTGAAGCTTTCTTT.

This clonotype was counted at least ten times. V usage is TRBV7-2 and J usage is TRBJ2-5; the D gene could be TRBD1 or TRBD2 (6 bases each). Germline CDR1 SGHTA, CDR2 FQGNSA. The CDR3 spans 19 residues. V was pared by 1 base and J by 4 bases, with 25 bases between. The CDR3 loop is CASSLGGMGGIGFGETQYF. Here the CDR3 DNA reads TGTGCCAGCAGCTTAGGGGGGATGGGGGGCATAGGTTTCGGAGAGACCCAGTACTTC.

The chain carries TRBV28 and TRBJ1-4; D is uncertain. Germline V lookup: CDR1 MDHEN, CDR2 SYDVKM. The CDR3 runs 15 residues. The V end lost 2 bases, the J end lost 3 bases, and 10 bases lay between the germline ends. The CDR3 region has the DNA TGTGCCAGCAGTTTAGGAGGGAAGGCTAATGAAAAACTGTTTTTT. Amino acids: CASSLGGKANEKLFF.

This clonotype was counted at least ten times. The chain couples TRBV12-3 or TRBV12-4 to TRBJ2-7, with a tentative D call TRBD2 (5 bases). This CDR3 spans 12 amino acids. With 5 bases removed from V and 10 bases from J, the gap between germline ends came to 15 bases. The DNA of the CDR3 is TGTGCCAGCAGTCCAGTCTGGGGAGAACAGTACTTC. It yields the protein CASSPVWGEQYF.

V gene TRBV5-1 combines with J gene TRBJ2-1; TRBD1 might be the D (7 bases). Germline CDR1 reads SGHRS; CDR2 reads YFSETQ. Trimming removed 4 bases from V and 3 bases from J, with 17 bases in between. The CDR3 covers 16 residues. CDR3 in amino acids: CASSERQGGIYNEQFF. CDR3 nucleotide sequence: TGCGCCAGCAGCGAGAGACAGGGAGGCATCTACAATGAGCAGTTCTTC.